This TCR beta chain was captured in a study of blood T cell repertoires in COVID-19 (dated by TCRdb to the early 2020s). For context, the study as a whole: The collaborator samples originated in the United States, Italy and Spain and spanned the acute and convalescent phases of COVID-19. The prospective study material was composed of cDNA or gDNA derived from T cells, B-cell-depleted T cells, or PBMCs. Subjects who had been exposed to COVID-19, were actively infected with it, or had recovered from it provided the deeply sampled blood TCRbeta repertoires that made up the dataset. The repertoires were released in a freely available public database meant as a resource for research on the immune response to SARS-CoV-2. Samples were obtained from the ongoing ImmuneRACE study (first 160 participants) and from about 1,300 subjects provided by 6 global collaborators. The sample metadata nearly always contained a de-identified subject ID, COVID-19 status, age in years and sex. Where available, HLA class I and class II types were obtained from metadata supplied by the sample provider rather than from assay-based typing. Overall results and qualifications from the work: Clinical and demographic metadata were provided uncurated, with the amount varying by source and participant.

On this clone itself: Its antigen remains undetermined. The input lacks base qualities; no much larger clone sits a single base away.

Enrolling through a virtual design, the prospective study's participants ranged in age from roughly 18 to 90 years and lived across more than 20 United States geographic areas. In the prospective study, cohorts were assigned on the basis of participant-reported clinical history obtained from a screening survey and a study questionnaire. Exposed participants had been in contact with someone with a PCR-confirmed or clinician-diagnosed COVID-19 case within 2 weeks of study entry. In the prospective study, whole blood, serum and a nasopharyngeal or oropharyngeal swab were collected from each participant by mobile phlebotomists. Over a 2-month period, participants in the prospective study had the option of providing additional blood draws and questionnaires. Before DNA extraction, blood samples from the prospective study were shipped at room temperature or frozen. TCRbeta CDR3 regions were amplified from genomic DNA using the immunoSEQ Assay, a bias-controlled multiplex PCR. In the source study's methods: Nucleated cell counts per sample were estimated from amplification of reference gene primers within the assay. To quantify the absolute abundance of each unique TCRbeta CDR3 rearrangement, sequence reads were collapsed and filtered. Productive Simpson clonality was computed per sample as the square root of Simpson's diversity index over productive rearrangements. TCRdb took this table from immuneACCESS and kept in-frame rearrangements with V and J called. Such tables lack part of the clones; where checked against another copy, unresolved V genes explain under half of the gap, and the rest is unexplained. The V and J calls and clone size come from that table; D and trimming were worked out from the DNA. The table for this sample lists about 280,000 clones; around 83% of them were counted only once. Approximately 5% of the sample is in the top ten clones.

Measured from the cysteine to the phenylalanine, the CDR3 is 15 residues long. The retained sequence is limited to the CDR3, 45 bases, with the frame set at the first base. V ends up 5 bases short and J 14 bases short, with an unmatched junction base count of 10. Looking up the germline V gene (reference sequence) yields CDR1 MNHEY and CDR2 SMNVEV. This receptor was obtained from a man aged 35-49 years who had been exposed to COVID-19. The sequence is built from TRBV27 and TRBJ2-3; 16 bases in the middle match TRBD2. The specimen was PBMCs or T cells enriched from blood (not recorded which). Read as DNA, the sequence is TGTGCCAGCAGTCCAGGGACTAGCGGGAGGGGAGGGTTGTATTTT. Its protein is CASSPGTSGRGGLYF.